This T cell receptor beta chain was identified in a study of cytomegalovirus exposure and HLA in healthy donors. PCR employed 60 Vbeta and 13 Jbeta primers. In the study's own analysis: Later, 65 million to 85 million unique TCR beta chains were counted in an analysis, and roughly 10 million of them were shared. Clones were sequenced by immunoSEQ multiplex PCR, and TCRdb holds only the in-frame ones, with some missing. V, J and clone size are those of that table, while D and trimming were read from the DNA. The repertoire holds fewer than 110,000 clones, with roughly 70% as singletons. The CDR3 contains 15 residues. The germline V gene has CDR1 MNHEY and CDR2 SMNVEV (reference sequence). With 0 bases removed from V and 9 bases from J, the gap between germline ends came to 15 bases. For this clone: Its specificity is unknown.

Study-level findings and limits: When a later analysis was performed, an Asian-associated ancestry cluster reportedly had fewer N-insertions than the approximately 690-donor mean.

The source of this sequence is a man between 50 and 59 years old in good health and CMV-seronegative. The V and J genes are TRBV27 and TRBJ2-1; D is possibly TRBD2 (5 bases). Sequenced: PBMCs. The CDR3 spells CASSLSSGVNGEQFF. The CDR3 coding sequence is TGTGCCAGCAGTTTATCGAGCGGAGTTAATGGTGAGCAGTTCTTC.